This TCR beta chain originates from a study of T cell responses to AZD1222 COVID-19 vaccine. CDR3 size: 14 residues. The V end lost 0 bases, the J end lost 5 bases, and 5 bases lay between the germline ends. CDR1 and CDR2 (germline): SGHTA, FQGNSA. Findings and limits, study-wide: Spike as a whole was targeted by vaccine-associated CD4 TCRs, dominant at 160-218 and 743-854.

As regards this clone: Its antigen is unidentified.

Libraries were prepared by immunoSEQ multiplex PCR; TCRdb keeps only in-frame clonotypes and omits some of them. Here the sample spans some 180,000 clones, 85% to 95% being singletons. The rearrangement links TRBV7-2 to TRBJ1-6; no firm D call. The sequenced sample was peripheral blood, obtained 28 days after the second dose of the MenACWY control vaccine. The sequence was obtained from an adult who received the MenACWY meningococcal vaccine as a control. CDR3 sequence: CASSLARDNSPLHF. The CDR3, as DNA: TGTGCCAGCAGCTTAGCCCGAGATAATTCACCCCTCCACTTT.